The 23 T cell receptor beta chains reported below all come from one sample, sequenced in a study of T cells in Graves' hyperthyroidism and ophthalmopathy. The TCR beta CDR3 regions underwent amplification using RNA transcripts as the source. With the HTBI primer set, the TCR CDR3 went through a first round of RT-PCR. TCRdb used MiXCR to reprocess the multiplex PCR reads, holding one entry per CDR3 protein. The repertoire consists of 700,000 to 950,000 distinct CDR3 sequences, with around 40% occurring once and the leading ten covering roughly 31%. What was sequenced was blood. These receptors all stem from a woman between 35 and 50 years old with Graves' hyperthyroidism.

With respect to this clonotype: Relative to the germline gene, one junction end is altered; a read error may explain this. The chain has TRBV19 and TRBJ2-7, with TRBD1 as a possible D gene (6 bases). CDR1 and CDR2 from the germline V gene are LNHDA and SQIVND (reference sequence). This CDR3 has 13 amino acids. CDR3 loop: CAGSFQGSYEQYF. DNA of the CDR3: TGTGCCGGTAGTTTCCAGGGGTCCTACGAGCAGTACTTC. The full variable domain, rest sourced from reference TRBV19 and TRBJ2-7, is DGGITQSPKYLFRKEGQNVTLSCEQNLNHDAMYWYRQDPGQGLRLIYYSQIVNDFQKGDIAEGYSVSREKKESFPLTVTSAQKNPTAFYLCAGSFQGSYEQYFGPGTRLTVT.

This clonotype was counted at least ten times. V gene TRBV19 combines with J gene TRBJ1-6; no firm D call. The CDR3 totals 12 residues. V was cut by 9 bases and J by 14 bases, with 17 bases left in between. Germline CDR1 and CDR2: LNHDA and SQIVND (reference sequence). The chain's CDR3 is CASRGPYRTLHF. Here the CDR3 DNA reads TGTGCCAGCCGCGGCCCTTACCGCACCCTCCACTTT. The full variable domain, rest sourced from reference TRBV19 and TRBJ1-6, is DGGITQSPKYLFRKEGQNVTLSCEQNLNHDAMYWYRQDPGQGLRLIYYSQIVNDFQKGDIAEGYSVSREKKESFPLTVTSAQKNPTAFYLCASRGPYRTLHFGNGTRLTVT.

This clonotype appeared a few times. This chain links TRBV5-4 with TRBJ1-1; no reliable D call. Germline CDR1 is SGHNT and CDR2 is YYREEE (reference sequence). Trimming removed 4 bases at V and 4 bases at J, with 11 bases between. The CDR3 loop spans 13 amino acids. The CDR3 DNA sequence: TGTGCCAGCAGCGGGAAAGGGTTCACTGAAGCTTTCTTT. Residues: CASSGKGFTEAFF.

There are many counts of this clonotype. The J gene is TRBJ1-2, the V gene TRBV10-2; D remains ambiguous. Trimming removed 3 bases from V and 6 bases from J, with 11 bases in between. CDR3 length: 13 amino acids. Per germline, CDR1 WSHSY and CDR2 SAAADI. The CDR3 sequence is CASSDSQYDGYTF. The CDR3 region has the DNA TGCGCCAGCAGTGACAGTCAGTATGATGGCTACACCTTC.

V usage is TRBV6-5 and J usage is TRBJ2-7; D is ambiguous. The length of the CDR3 is 14 residues. CDR1 and CDR2 from the germline V gene are MNHEY and SVGAGI. V was trimmed by 2 bases and J by 3 bases, leaving 11 bases between them. The CDR3 region is CASSYNKYNYEQYF. CDR3 in DNA: TGTGCCAGCAGTTACAACAAATACAACTACGAGCAGTACTTC.

Ten or more counts support this clonotype. The chain is built from TRBV20-1 and TRBJ2-5, with 9 bases identical to TRBD1. The CDR3 length is 15 residues. The germline gives CDR1 DFQATT, CDR2 SNEGSKA (reference sequence). V shed 3 bases, J shed 5 bases, and the junction held 10 bases outside the gene matches. The CDR3 sequence: CSARRTGVEYETQYF. The CDR3 DNA is TGCAGTGCTAGGAGGACAGGGGTTGAGTACGAGACCCAGTACTTC.

The chain links TRBV6-1 to TRBJ2-2, with 8 bases fitting TRBD1. The CDR3 runs to 16 residues. Trimming took 5 bases from V and 5 from J; bases not matched to a gene: 10. The germline V gene has CDR1 MNHNS and CDR2 SASEGT. CDR3 amino acids: CASSRIRTGGTGELFF. In DNA form, the CDR3 reads TGTGCCAGCAGTCGAATACGTACAGGGGGAACCGGGGAGCTGTTTTTT.

This clonotype was seen many times. The J gene is TRBJ2-5, the V gene TRBV29-1; D tentatively reads TRBD1 or TRBD2 (5 bases each). V was shortened by 6 bases and J by 3 bases, with 23 bases between the two germline ends. In germline, CDR1 is SQVTM, CDR2 ANQGSEA. There are 16 residues in the CDR3. Written as DNA, the CDR3 is TGCAGCGTCGAGGGAGCGGCAGGGTGGGTGGAAGAGACCCAGTACTTC. It encodes CSVEGAAGWVEETQYF.

The chain employs TRBV6-9 and TRBJ1-1; unclear D gene. Germline CDR1 is MNHGY and CDR2 is SVAAGI. Between the trimmed V and J ends, which lost 5 bases and 11 bases, there was a span of 18 bases. This CDR3 has 13 amino acids. The CDR3 sequence: CASSEGPEGEAFF. The CDR3 DNA reads TGTGCCAGCAGTGAAGGGCCTGAGGGTGAGGCTTTCTTT.

This sequence joins TRBV6-6 and TRBJ2-5, with D perhaps TRBD2 (6 bases). This CDR3 comprises 16 residues. The germline V gene encodes CDR1 MNHNY and CDR2 SVGAGI (reference sequence). Trimming stripped 7 bases from V and 5 bases from J, with 23 bases between. This CDR3 is CASINFPRGWEETQYF. The CDR3 coding sequence is TGTGCCAGCATCAACTTCCCTCGGGGGTGGGAGGAGACCCAGTACTTC.

This clonotype showed up many times. This chain links TRBV2 with TRBJ1-2; D is perhaps TRBD1 (5 bases). V was trimmed by 3 bases and J by 8 bases, leaving 10 bases between them. This CDR3 comprises 12 residues. Per the germline V gene, CDR1 is SNHLY and CDR2 is FYNNEI. CDR3 loop: CASSDGGTGYTF. The CDR3 coding sequence is TGTGCCAGCAGTGATGGGGGGACGGGCTACACCTTC.

This clonotype was counted at least ten times. The CDR3 loop is CASSQAQETQYF. As DNA, the CDR3 is TGTGCCAGCAGCCAAGCCCAAGAGACCCAGTACTTC. V and J are TRBV4-2 and TRBJ2-5, with D uncertain. Per the germline V gene, CDR1 is LGHNA and CDR2 is YNFKEQ. The CDR3 is 12 amino acids. V was pared by 1 base and J by 1 base, with 1 base between.

This chain joins TRBV6-4 and TRBJ1-1; TRBD1 might be the D (6 bases). CDR1 and CDR2 (germline): MRHNA, SNTAGT. V dropped 5 bases and J dropped 10 bases, with 20 bases sitting between them. The CDR3 is 14 amino acids. CDR3: CASSPNREGGGAFF. The CDR3 DNA reads as TGTGCCAGCAGTCCAAATCGCGAGGGAGGGGGAGCTTTCTTT.

This clonotype was seen many times. The gene calls are TRBV9 and TRBJ2-2; TRBD1 matches at 7 bases. The CDR3 is 13 residues long. CDR1 and CDR2 from the germline V gene are SGDLS and YYNGEE. J lost 4 bases, V lost 4 bases, and 1 base had no gene match. This chain's CDR3 is CASSRTGTGELFF. The DNA for the CDR3 is TGTGCCAGCAGCCGGACAGGCACCGGGGAGCTGTTTTTT.

This clonotype was found many times. V and J are TRBV25-1 and TRBJ1-2; unclear D gene. CDR3 length: 17 residues. The V end lost 6 bases, the J end lost 4 bases, and 24 bases lay between the germline ends. Germline V gene sequence: CDR1 MGHDK, CDR2 SYGVNS. The CDR3 region is CASRVESPRPPFYGYTF. For the CDR3, the DNA is TGTGCCAGCAGGGTCGAATCTCCAAGGCCCCCTTTCTATGGCTACACCTTC.

This clonotype was seen at least ten times. CDR3 region: CSARFGDSTQHF. CDR3 coding DNA: TGCAGTGCTAGATTTGGGGACTCGACCCAGCATTTT. This sequence joins TRBV20-1 and TRBJ1-5; possible D gene TRBD1, 5 bases. V dropped 2 bases and J dropped 11 bases, with 13 bases sitting between them. Germline-derived CDR1 and CDR2 are DFQATT and SNEGSKA (reference sequence). This CDR3 has 12 residues.

Ten or more counts support this clonotype. The rearrangement uses TRBV29-1 and TRBJ1-2, with a possible D match to TRBD1 (5 bases). Trimming stripped 4 bases from V and 10 bases from J, with 22 bases between. The V gene's germline CDR1 is SQVTM and CDR2 ANQGSEA. CDR3 length equals 14 residues. Written as DNA, the CDR3 is TGCAGCGTTGGTGGGCAGGGCCCCAAATGGGACTACACCTTC. It specifies CSVGGQGPKWDYTF.

The chain carries TRBV20-1 and TRBJ1-2, with TRBD1 identical over 7 bases. Germline lookup yields CDR1 DFQATT and CDR2 SNEGSKA (reference sequence). The CDR3 runs to 15 residues. Here the CDR3 reads CSVPGQEAVDYGYTF. In nucleotides, the CDR3 is TGCAGCGTACCTGGACAGGAGGCTGTTGACTATGGCTACACCTTC.

Comment on this clonotype: The junction differs from germline at one of its ends, possibly a read error. The chain is built from TRBV11-2 and TRBJ1-6; 7 bases map to TRBD1. CDR1 and CDR2 from the germline V gene are SGHAT and FQNNGV. This CDR3 comprises 16 residues. The CDR3 spells CASSQEPGQQNSPLHF. The CDR3 DNA reads as TGCGCCAGCAGCCAAGAGCCGGGACAGCAAAATTCACCCCTCCACTTT. The full variable domain, rest sourced from reference TRBV11-2 and TRBJ1-6, is EAGVAQSPRYKIIEKRQSVAFWCNPISGHATLYWYQQILGQGPKLLIQFQNNGVVDDSQLPKDRFSAERLKGVDSTLKIQPAKLEDSAVYLCASSQEPGQQNSPLHFGNGTRLTVT.

This clonotype was detected ten times or more. The J gene is TRBJ2-5, the V gene TRBV11-2; D gene ambiguous. The ends were cut back, 6 bases at V and 5 bases at J, with 4 bases in the middle. Germline V lookup: CDR1 SGHAT, CDR2 FQNNGV. The CDR3 totals 10 residues. The CDR3 loop reads CASSAETQYF. The CDR3 nucleotides read TGTGCCAGCAGTGCGGAGACCCAGTACTTC. Filled out from reference TRBV11-2 and TRBJ2-5, the complete variable domain reads EAGVAQSPRYKIIEKRQSVAFWCNPISGHATLYWYQQILGQGPKLLIQFQNNGVVDDSQLPKDRFSAERLKGVDSTLKIQPAKLEDSAVYLCASSAETQYFGPGTRLLVL.

The chain is built from TRBV19 and TRBJ1-1, with TRBD1 identical over 10 bases. Germline-derived CDR1 and CDR2 are LNHDA and SQIVND (reference sequence). The CDR3 is made up of 16 amino acids. V lost 9 bases and J lost 4; bases outside the gene matches: 14. CDR3 residues: CASRGTTGGRGTEAFF. CDR3 sequence (DNA): TGTGCCAGCCGCGGTACGACAGGGGGCCGCGGCACTGAAGCTTTCTTT.

This clonotype has at least ten counts. The chain combines TRBV4-1 with TRBJ1-1; no reliable D call. This CDR3 has 16 amino acids. Trimming shortened V by 2 bases and J by 7 bases, and 20 bases separated the two germline ends. Looked up from germline, CDR1 is MGHRA and CDR2 is YSYEKL. CDR3 sequence (DNA): TGCGCCAGCAGCCAAACTGGGTCAGGTGGGATTGGTGAAGCTTTCTTT. This sequence encodes CASSQTGSGGIGEAFF.

The table lists this clonotype with a few counts. The J gene is TRBJ1-2, the V gene TRBV4-1, with a possible D match to TRBD1 (5 bases). The V gene's germline CDR1 is MGHRA and CDR2 YSYEKL. V was cut by 3 bases and J by 4 bases, with 12 bases left in between. This CDR3 has 14 residues. The CDR3 sequence is CASSQDHQGYGYTF. The DNA for the CDR3 is TGCGCCAGCAGCCAGGATCATCAGGGCTATGGCTACACCTTC.